This T cell receptor beta chain was sequenced during a study of cytomegalovirus exposure and HLA in healthy donors. Study conclusions and caveats: Published work reported that the classifier diagnosed cytomegalovirus status with high specificity and sensitivity. The listing of 160 or so TCR beta chains classed them as cytomegalovirus-associated. Earlier findings revealed that most TCR beta V segments proved productive either about 87% or about 30% of the time.

The CDR3 extends over 15 amino acids. The PCR employed 60 Vbeta primers together with 13 Jbeta primers. Sequenced by immunoSEQ multiplex PCR; TCRdb stores in-frame clones only, minus some. The repertoire holds approximately 130,000 clones, with about 78% as singletons. Of note for this clone: No antigen is known for it.

The sequencing input was PBMCs. This clonotype was sampled from a human donor in good health. The V gene is TRBV12-2, the J gene TRBJ2-3; whether TRBD1, the table's D call, matches the DNA was not checked. TRBV12-2 is assigned pseudogene status. The CDR3 nucleotides are TGTGCAAGTCGCCCGGTGACAGGGAGGACAGATACGCAGTATTTT. Protein product: CASRPVTGRTDTQYF.